Listed below are T cell receptor beta chains from one sample, sequenced in a study of T cell repertoires in cytomegalovirus infection. No antigens are known for them. TCRdb re-analysed the reads in MiXCR, keeping a single row per CDR3 protein. Of around 540,000 distinct CDR3 sequences listed, around 35% were seen once; the top ten hold 15% to 20%. This material consisted of cultured PBMCs, taken from culture after CMV antigen stimulation. The receptor set was obtained from a human donor in good health (CMV status not recorded). Some clones in this sample may be carry-over from other donors' samples. Each CDR3 is given with its conserved first and last residue. D genes are given only for firm matches. Rows give clone size only sometimes, using once, few, many, or a class for an expanded clone.

>TRBV6-5|few|TRBJ1-1|.
TGTGCCAGCAGCAATGGGGACCGGCGCGACACTGAAGCTTTCTTT
CASSNGDRRDTEAFF
>TRBV7-9|few|TRBJ2-1|.
TGTGCCAGCAGCTTAGTTTCGGGGCTGGAGAATGAGCAGTTCTTC
CASSLVSGLENEQFF
>TRBV11-2|.|TRBJ2-6|.
TGTGCCAGCAGCAGAGGGACGGCCTCTGGGGCCAACGTCCTGACTTTC
CASSRGTASGANVLTF
>TRBV28|many|TRBJ2-3|TRBD2
TGTGCCAGCAGTTGGGGCCCGCAGCGGGAGGGCCGGCTTTTGGATACGCAGTATTTT
CASSWGPQREGRLLDTQYF
>TRBV6-5|.|TRBJ1-3|.
TGTGCCAGTAGTTACGAGCGAACTTCTGGAAACACCATATATTTT
CASSYERTSGNTIYF
>TRBV28|.|TRBJ1-1|.
TGTGCCAGCGCAGTGAACACTGAAGCTTTCTTT
CASAVNTEAFF
>TRBV7-2|many|TRBJ1-2|TRBD1
TGTGCCAGCAGCTCCGACAGGGGACACACCTTC
CASSSDRGHTF
>TRBV20-1|.|TRBJ2-1|TRBD2
TGCAGTGCTACTAGCGGGAGGGCTGAGCAGTTCTTC
CSATSGRAEQFF
>TRBV10-3|.|TRBJ1-1|.
TGTGCCATCAGCGAATTACAGGGAAATGAAGCTTTCTTT
CAISELQGNEAFF
>TRBV19|few|TRBJ1-2|.
TGTGCCAGTAGCGTTGAACTAGGACAGTACGTTTTAAGGGATAACTATGGCTACACCTTC
CASSVELGQYVLRDNYGYTF
>TRBV7-3|.|TRBJ2-1|TRBD1
TGTGCCAGCAGCCAGTGGGACAGGGAGGTCTTC
CASSQWDREVF
>TRBV11-1|.|TRBJ2-5|.
TGTGCCAGCAGCTTGGGGCTCAATCAAAACCAGTACTTC
CASSLGLNQNQYF
>TRBV7-2|.|TRBJ2-1|.
TGTGCCAGCAGCCGAACCAGGACAGACCTTAATGAGCAGTTCTTC
CASSRTRTDLNEQFF
>TRBV7-2|many|TRBJ1-5|.
TGTGCCAGCAGCTTTATAAGCAGCAATCAGCCCCAGCATTTT
CASSFISSNQPQHF
>TRBV7-9|.|TRBJ1-1|TRBD1
TGTGCCAGCAGCAACACCGGGACAGGGAGTATAAGGGAAGCTTTCTTT
CASSNTGTGSIREAFF
>TRBV2|.|TRBJ1-5|.
TGTGCCAGCAGTGAAGCGGGAAATCAGCCCCAGCATTTT
CASSEAGNQPQHF
>TRBV6-6|few|TRBJ2-5|.
TGTGCCAGCAGTTACGGGCCCCGAGAGACCCAGTACTTC
CASSYGPRETQYF
>TRBV28|many|TRBJ1-2|.
TGTGCCAGCAGTTTGCAGGGAGGCATCTATGGCTACACCTTC
CASSLQGGIYGYTF
>TRBV4-1|.|TRBJ1-6|.
TGCGCCAGCAAGTGGCAGGCGGATTCACCCCTCCACTTT
CASKWQADSPLHF
>TRBV4-1|.|TRBJ1-6|.
TGCGCCAGCAGCTCAAGTGCAGGGATTGGGACCCGCGTCCTCCACTTT
CASSSSAGIGTRVLHF
>TRBV28|.|TRBJ2-7|.
TGTGCCAGCAGTCGGATAGAGCAGTACTTC
CASSRIEQYF
>TRBV6-2/TRBV6-3|.|TRBJ2-2|.
TGTGCCAGCAGTTATTCCCCGAACAGACAGGCCAGGAACACCGGGGAGCTGTTTTTT
CASSYSPNRQARNTGELFF
>TRBV7-2|many|TRBJ2-5|.
TGTGCCAGCAGCTTAGCGGGTAGCAGAGAGACCCAGTACTTC
CASSLAGSRETQYF
>TRBV7-8|few|TRBJ2-3|TRBD2
TGTGCCAGCAGCTTAGCGCAGGGAGGGTCAGATACGCAGTATTTT
CASSLAQGGSDTQYF
>TRBV4-2|.|TRBJ2-7|TRBD1
TGTGCCAGCAGCCAAATGGACAGGGGGCGGAGGGAGCAGTACTTC
CASSQMDRGRREQYF
>TRBV7-2|few|TRBJ1-4|TRBD1
TGTGCCAGCAGATTACAGGGGGGACCTAATGAAAAACTGTTTTTT
CASRLQGGPNEKLFF
>TRBV6-5|once|TRBJ2-1|.
TGTGCCAGCGGGACGGGGCGGACCTACAATGAGCAGTTCTTC
CASGTGRTYNEQFF
>TRBV7-2|many|TRBJ2-1|TRBD2
TGTGCCAGCAGCCGAATGGGACTAGCGGGAGGATATGGTGAGCAGTTCTTC
CASSRMGLAGGYGEQFF
>TRBV2|many|TRBJ1-3|.
TGTGCCAGCAACTACGGAACCTCTTTGGTATCTGGAAACACCATATATTTT
CASNYGTSLVSGNTIYF
>TRBV19|.|TRBJ1-2|.
TGTGCCAGTGTGGGGGACCGAAACTATGGCTACACCTTC
CASVGDRNYGYTF
>TRBV6-2/TRBV6-3|few|TRBJ2-1|TRBD2
TGTGCCAGCAGTTACGGGGCCGTCCATACTCACCCTAGCGGGATTGAGCAGTTCTTC
CASSYGAVHTHPSGIEQFF
>TRBV19|few|TRBJ2-1|.
TGTGCCAGTACCGGGGAGTTTAGCTCCTACAATGAGCAGTTCTTC
CASTGEFSSYNEQFF
>TRBV7-2|few|TRBJ2-3|TRBD2
TGTGCCAGCAGCTTAGTACTAGCGGGACCTCCAGATACGCAGTATTTT
CASSLVLAGPPDTQYF
>TRBV7-8|many|TRBJ2-3|TRBD2
TGTGCCAGCAGCTTAGGTCCGGGACTAGCGGGAGCCACAGATACGCAGTATTTT
CASSLGPGLAGATDTQYF
>TRBV7-8|many|TRBJ2-7|TRBD2
TGTGCCAGCAGCTTAGATCTAGCGGCATCCTACGAGCAGTACTTC
CASSLDLAASYEQYF
>TRBV7-8|few|TRBJ2-1|.
TGTGCCAGCAGCTTAGCCCAGGCCAACAATGAGCAGTTCTTC
CASSLAQANNEQFF
>TRBV7-2|few|TRBJ1-3|TRBD1
TGTGCCAGCAGCTTAGGGACAGGGCGAAACACCATATATTTT
CASSLGTGRNTIYF
>TRBV24-1|.|TRBJ2-1|.
TGTGCCACCAGTGACCTCCCGGCAGGGGCAGATGAGCAGTTCTTC
CATSDLPAGADEQFF
>TRBV6-2/TRBV6-3|.|TRBJ2-1|.
TGTGCCAGCAGCCCTGTGTTCCACAATGAGCAGTTCTTC
CASSPVFHNEQFF
>TRBV15|.|TRBJ2-2|.
TGTGCCACCCAGCAGAGTATTATGGGTGGAGGGGAGCTGTTTTTT
CATQQSIMGGGELFF
>TRBV9|.|TRBJ1-2|TRBD1
TGTGCCAGCAGCCCTGGGACAGGGATCCTCACCTATGGCTACACCTTC
CASSPGTGILTYGYTF
>TRBV28|.|TRBJ2-7|.
TGTGCCAGCTGCAGGGGGGGGCCCCTCTCCTACGAGCAGTACTTC
CASCRGGPLSYEQYF
>TRBV6-2/TRBV6-3|.|TRBJ2-6|.
TGTGCCAGCAGTTACTCGATAGGCAGATCTGGGGCCAACGTCCTGACTTTC
CASSYSIGRSGANVLTF
>TRBV29-1|.|TRBJ2-7|.
TGCAGCGTTGAGATCGGTCGCTACGAGCAGTACTTC
CSVEIGRYEQYF
>TRBV28|.|TRBJ1-4|TRBD1
TGTGCCAGCAGTCCTACGCCTCAGGGGGCGGGGGAAAAACTGTTTTTT
CASSPTPQGAGEKLFF
>TRBV7-2|few|TRBJ1-1|TRBD1
TGTGCCAGCAGCTTAGTGACAGGGGCTGAAGCTTTCTTT
CASSLVTGAEAFF
>TRBV29-1|.|TRBJ2-1|.
TGCAGCGTTGAACCCACGGCGAGTGATGAGCAGTTCTTC
CSVEPTASDEQFF